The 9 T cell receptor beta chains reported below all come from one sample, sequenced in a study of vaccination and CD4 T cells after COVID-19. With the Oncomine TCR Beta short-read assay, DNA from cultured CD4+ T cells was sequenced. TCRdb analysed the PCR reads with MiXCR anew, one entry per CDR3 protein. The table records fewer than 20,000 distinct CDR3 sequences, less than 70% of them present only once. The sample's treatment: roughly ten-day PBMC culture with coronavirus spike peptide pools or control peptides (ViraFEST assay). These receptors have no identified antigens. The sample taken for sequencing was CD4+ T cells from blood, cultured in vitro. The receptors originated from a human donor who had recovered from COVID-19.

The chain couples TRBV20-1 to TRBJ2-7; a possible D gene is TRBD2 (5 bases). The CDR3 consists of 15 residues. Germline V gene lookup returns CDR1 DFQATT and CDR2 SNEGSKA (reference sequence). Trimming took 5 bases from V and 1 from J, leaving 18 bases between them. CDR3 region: CSARRQLELSYEQYF. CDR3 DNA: TGCAGTGCTCGGAGGCAGTTGGAATTGTCCTACGAGCAGTACTTC.

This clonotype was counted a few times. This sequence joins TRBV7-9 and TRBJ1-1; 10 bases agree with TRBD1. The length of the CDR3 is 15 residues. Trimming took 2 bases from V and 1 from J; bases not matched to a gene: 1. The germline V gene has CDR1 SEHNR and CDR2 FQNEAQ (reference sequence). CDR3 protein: CASSLRDRGNTEAFF. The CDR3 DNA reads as TGTGCCAGCAGCTTACGGGACAGGGGGAACACTGAAGCTTTCTTT.

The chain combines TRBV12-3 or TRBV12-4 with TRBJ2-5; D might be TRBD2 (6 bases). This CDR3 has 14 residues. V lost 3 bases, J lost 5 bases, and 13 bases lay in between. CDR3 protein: CASSLGTWVETQYF. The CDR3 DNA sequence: TGTGCCAGCAGTTTGGGGACTTGGGTCGAGACCCAGTACTTC.

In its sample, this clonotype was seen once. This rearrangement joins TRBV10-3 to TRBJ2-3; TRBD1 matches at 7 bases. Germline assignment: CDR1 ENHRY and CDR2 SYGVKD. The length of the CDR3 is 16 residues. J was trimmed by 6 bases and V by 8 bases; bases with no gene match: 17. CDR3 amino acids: CAIGEVTGITEDTQYF. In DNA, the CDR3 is TGTGCCATCGGAGAAGTGACAGGGATAACAGAGGATACGCAGTATTTT.

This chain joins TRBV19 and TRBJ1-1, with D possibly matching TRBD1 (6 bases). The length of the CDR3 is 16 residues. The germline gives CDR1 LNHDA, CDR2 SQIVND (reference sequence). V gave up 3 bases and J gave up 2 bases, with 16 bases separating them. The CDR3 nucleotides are TGTGCCAGTAGTATGATGCCTTGGGGGGCAAACACTGAAGCTTTCTTT. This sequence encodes CASSMMPWGANTEAFF. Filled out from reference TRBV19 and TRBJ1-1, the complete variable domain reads DGGITQSPKYLFRKEGQNVTLSCEQNLNHDAMYWYRQDPGQGLRLIYYSQIVNDFQKGDIAEGYSVSREKKESFPLTVTSAQKNPTAFYLCASSMMPWGANTEAFFGQGTRLTVV.

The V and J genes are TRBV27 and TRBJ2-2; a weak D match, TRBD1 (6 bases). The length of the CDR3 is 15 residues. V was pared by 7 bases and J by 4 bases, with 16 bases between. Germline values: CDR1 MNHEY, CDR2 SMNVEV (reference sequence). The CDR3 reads CASKSRGLATGELFF. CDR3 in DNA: TGTGCCAGCAAAAGTAGGGGGTTGGCCACCGGGGAGCTGTTTTTT.

CDR3 nucleotides: TGTGCCAGCAGACCAGACAGAAACACCGGGGAGCTGTTTTTT. Protein product: CASRPDRNTGELFF. The gene calls are TRBV6-4 and TRBJ2-2; possibly TRBD1 for D (5 bases). Germline CDR1 and CDR2: MRHNA and SNTAGT. V lost 6 bases to trimming and J lost 2 bases, with 10 bases between them. This CDR3 spans 14 amino acids.

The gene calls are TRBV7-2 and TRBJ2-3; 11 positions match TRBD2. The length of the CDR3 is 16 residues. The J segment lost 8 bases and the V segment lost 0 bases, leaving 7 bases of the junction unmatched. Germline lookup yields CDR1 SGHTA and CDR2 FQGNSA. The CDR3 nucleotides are TGTGCCAGCAGCTTAGCCGAACTAGCGGGAGCCGGTACGCAGTATTTT. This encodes CASSLAELAGAGTQYF.

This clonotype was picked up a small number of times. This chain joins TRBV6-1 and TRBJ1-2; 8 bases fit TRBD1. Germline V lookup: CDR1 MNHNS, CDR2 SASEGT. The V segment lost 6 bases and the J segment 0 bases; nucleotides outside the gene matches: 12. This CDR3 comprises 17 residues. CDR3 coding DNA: TGTGCCAGCAGCGGCGGACAGGGCTCAAATTCTAACTATGGCTACACCTTC. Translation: CASSGGQGSNSNYGYTF.